The 15 T cell receptor beta chains in this list originate from one sample, sequenced in a study of CD8 T cells in Susac syndrome. The RNA input was roughly 0.45 to 1 ug, and it was reverse transcribed with random hexamers. One entry per CDR3 protein results from TCRdb running MiXCR on the immunoSEQ multiplex PCR reads. The repertoire includes around 80,000 distinct CDR3 sequences, approximately 93% of them detected once, and roughly 0.45% sits in the top ten. Sequencing was done on a sample of CD8+ T cells from PBMCs. These receptor sequences come from a human donor with Susac syndrome.

The chain employs TRBV11-1 and TRBJ1-2; D call uncertain. The germline V and J ends were trimmed by 4 bases and 0 bases, with 6 bases remaining between them. The CDR3 runs to 13 residues. In germline, CDR1 is SGHAT, CDR2 FQDESV (reference sequence). This chain's CDR3 is CASSSTTNYGYTF. The CDR3 DNA reads TGTGCCAGCAGCTCCACGACTAACTATGGCTACACCTTC. The whole variable domain, filled in from reference TRBV11-1 and TRBJ1-2, reads EAEVAQSPRYKITEKSQAVAFWCDPISGHATLYWYRQILGQGPELLVQFQDESVVDDSQLPKDRFSAERLKGVDSTLKIQPAELGDSAMYLCASSSTTNYGYTFGSGTRLTVV.

The genes are TRBV30 and TRBJ1-5, with 8 positions matching TRBD1. Germline assignment: CDR1 GTSNPN and CDR2 SVGIG (reference sequence). The CDR3 runs 15 residues. V trimming: 2 bases; J trimming: 1 base; junction bases outside the gene matches: 4. The CDR3 DNA sequence: TGTGCCTGGAGTCCCGACAGGGGAAGCAATCAGCCCCAGCATTTT. Its protein product is CAWSPDRGSNQPQHF.

The CDR3: CASSFDRGLGREPYEQFF. In DNA form, the CDR3 reads TGTGCCAGCAGTTTCGACAGGGGGCTTGGGCGGGAGCCCTATGAGCAGTTCTTC. This chain links TRBV27 with TRBJ2-1; 10 bases are a match to TRBD1. CDR1 is MNHEY, CDR2 SMNVEV, per germline (reference sequence). This CDR3 has 18 amino acids. J lost 8 bases, V lost 3 bases, and 16 bases had no gene match.

The genes are TRBV27 and TRBJ2-7; no definite D call. Germline-derived CDR1 and CDR2 are MNHEY and SMNVEV (reference sequence). V dropped 5 bases and J dropped 4 bases, with 12 bases sitting between them. CDR3 size: 13 residues. CDR3 DNA: TGTGCCAGCAGTATAGCCGGCGGTTACGAGCAGTACTTC. Amino acids: CASSIAGGYEQYF.

The rearrangement uses TRBV27 and TRBJ2-1; 8 bases are shared with TRBD1. CDR1 is MNHEY and CDR2 is SMNVEV in the germline V gene (reference sequence). This CDR3 is built from 15 residues. Trimming cost V 6 bases and J 2 bases; bases outside gene matches: 6. This CDR3 is CASRQDRGPYNEQFF. The CDR3, as DNA: TGTGCCAGCAGGCAAGACAGGGGACCCTACAATGAGCAGTTCTTC.

V is TRBV18 and J is TRBJ1-1; D is perhaps TRBD1 (5 bases). The CDR3 runs to 14 residues. Trimming stripped 6 bases from V and 5 bases from J, with 16 bases between. Germline lookup yields CDR1 KGHSH and CDR2 LQKENI. The CDR3 region has the DNA TGTGCCAGCTCTCGGGGCGGGGGAAGAACTGAAGCTTTCTTT. Protein sequence: CASSRGGGRTEAFF.

This chain connects TRBV5-6 to TRBJ1-1; D unresolved. The V end was cut by 1 base, the J end by 7 bases, with 8 bases between. This CDR3 is 12 amino acids long. Per the germline V gene, CDR1 is SGHDT and CDR2 is YYEEEE. CDR3 sequence: CASSLSEVEAFF. The CDR3, as DNA: TGTGCCAGCAGCTTGTCAGAGGTTGAAGCTTTCTTT.

This CDR3 is CASSLDGPGRGELFF. In nucleotides, the CDR3 is TGCGCCAGCAGCTTGGACGGACCGGGGCGAGGGGAGCTGTTTTTT. V and J are TRBV5-1 and TRBJ2-2; the D call may be TRBD1 or TRBD2 (5 bases each). V shed 0 bases and J shed 8 bases, with 14 bases lying between them. Germline CDR1 and CDR2: SGHRS and YFSETQ. The CDR3 loop spans 15 amino acids.

This clonotype was detected only once. The chain carries TRBV13 and TRBJ1-1; D call uncertain. Per germline, CDR1 PRHDT and CDR2 FYEKMQ (reference sequence). The V and J ends lost 5 bases and 0 bases respectively, with 10 bases between them. The CDR3 is 14 residues long. The CDR3 spells CASSPSGMNTEAFF. CDR3 sequence (DNA): TGTGCCAGCAGCCCTAGCGGGATGAACACTGAAGCTTTCTTT.

This chain connects TRBV24-1 to TRBJ2-3, with TRBD2 identical over 10 bases. Germline-derived CDR1 and CDR2 are KGHDR and SFDVKD. Trimming at V came to 5 bases and at J to 4 bases, leaving 14 bases not matched to a gene. The CDR3 has 18 residues. Here the CDR3 reads CATSAPLTGTSVADTQYF. In DNA, the CDR3 is TGTGCCACCAGTGCTCCGCTCACCGGGACTAGCGTAGCAGATACGCAGTATTTT.

The table lists this clonotype with a count of one. The chain couples TRBV5-4 to TRBJ2-5, with unresolved D. Trimming stripped 4 bases from V and 1 base from J, with 8 bases between. This CDR3 has 13 residues. The germline V gene encodes CDR1 SGHNT and CDR2 YYREEE (reference sequence). The CDR3 spells CASSKELQETQYF. DNA of the CDR3: TGTGCCAGCAGCAAAGAACTCCAAGAGACCCAGTACTTC. Full variable domain (missing parts from reference TRBV5-4 and TRBJ2-5): ETGVTQSPTHLIKTRGQQVTLRCSSQSGHNTVSWYQQALGQGPQFIFQYYREEENGRGNFPPRFSGLQFPNYSSELNVNALELDDSALYLCASSKELQETQYFGPGTRLLVL.

A single count supports this clonotype. The V call is TRBV20-1, the J call TRBJ2-1; D ambiguous. CDR1 and CDR2 (germline): DFQATT, SNEGSKA (reference sequence). The CDR3 sequence is 15 residues long. With 7 bases removed from V and 2 bases from J, the gap between germline ends came to 18 bases. CDR3 in DNA: TGCAGTGTCGAAATTCCTTCTTTGGCCTACAATGAGCAGTTCTTC. This sequence encodes CSVEIPSLAYNEQFF.

The rearrangement uses TRBV7-2 and TRBJ1-2, with D unclear. V shed 4 bases and J shed 2 bases, with 5 bases lying between them. Germline V CDR1 and CDR2: SGHTA, FQGNSA. This CDR3 region has 12 residues. CDR3 loop: CASSSRNYGYTF. The CDR3 DNA follows: TGTGCCAGCAGCTCAAGGAACTATGGCTACACCTTC.

J is TRBJ2-1 and V is TRBV4-1, with D uncertain. Germline V gene sequence: CDR1 MGHRA, CDR2 YSYEKL. CDR3 length: 11 amino acids. The V end lost 3 bases, the J end lost 6 bases, and 3 bases lay between the germline ends. DNA of the CDR3: TGCGCCAGCAGCCACGGCAATGAGCAGTTCTTC. This encodes CASSHGNEQFF.

V gene TRBV20-1 combines with J gene TRBJ2-4; TRBD2 might be the D (6 bases). Deletions cut 6 bases from V and 3 bases from J, with 15 bases between. There are 14 residues in the CDR3. CDR1 is DFQATT and CDR2 is SNEGSKA in the germline V gene (reference sequence). CDR3 region: CSAPWRAGKNIQYF. The CDR3 nucleotides read TGCAGTGCACCCTGGAGGGCAGGCAAAAACATTCAGTACTTC.